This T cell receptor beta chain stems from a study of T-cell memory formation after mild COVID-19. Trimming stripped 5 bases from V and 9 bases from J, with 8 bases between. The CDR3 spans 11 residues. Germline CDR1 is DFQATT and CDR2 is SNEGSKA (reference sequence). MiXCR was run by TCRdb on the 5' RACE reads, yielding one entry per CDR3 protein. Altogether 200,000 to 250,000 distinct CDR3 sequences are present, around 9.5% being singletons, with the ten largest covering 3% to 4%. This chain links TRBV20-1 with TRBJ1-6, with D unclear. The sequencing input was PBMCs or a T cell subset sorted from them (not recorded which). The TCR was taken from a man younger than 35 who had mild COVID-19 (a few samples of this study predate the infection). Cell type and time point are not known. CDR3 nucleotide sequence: TGCAGTGCTCCCGGTGGTTCACCCCTCCACTTT. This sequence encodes CSAPGGSPLHF.